The 14 T cell receptor beta chains presented below share a single source sample, sequenced in a study of T cell repertoires in cytomegalovirus infection (dated by TCRdb to 2018 to 2020). The sample's treatment or condition label, in plain terms: in vitro stimulation with specific CMV peptide epitopes to enrich CMV-specific T cells. TCRdb lists the instrument as Illumina HiSeq 1500. TCRdb itself trimmed the public reads at Q25 with fastp, ran MiXCR and retained productive beta chains. All rows with the same CDR3 protein become a single entry with the most common DNA and genes. The sample includes approximately 1,000,000 distinct CDR3 sequences, with 31% observed a single time. Around an eighth of the sample belongs to the ten largest clones. What these receptors recognize is not known. Sequenced here: cultured CD8+ T cells from PBMCs, sampled from culture after CMV antigen stimulation. The origin of the receptors is a human donor in good health (CMV status not recorded). Some clones in this sample may be carry-over from other donors' samples.

This clonotype was seen a few times. The V and J genes are TRBV19 and TRBJ2-4; 10 bases are a match to TRBD2. In germline, CDR1 is LNHDA, CDR2 SQIVND (reference sequence). This CDR3 spans 17 amino acids. Trimming took 5 bases from V and 8 from J; bases not matched to a gene: 15. The CDR3 DNA sequence: TGTGCCAGTAGTCTCCGAGGAGCGGGGGGGACTTGGGACATTCAGTACTTC. As protein: CASSLRGAGGTWDIQYF.

The chain combines TRBV12-5 with TRBJ1-5, with no clear D. The germline V gene encodes CDR1 LGHNT and CDR2 FRNRAP. The CDR3 length is 16 residues. Trimming took off 7 bases at V and 4 bases at J, with 20 bases between the two ends. CDR3 coding DNA: TGTGCTAGTGCGAATAATGGGTTCGGGGTAAATCAGCCCCAGCATTTT. Translation gives CASANNGFGVNQPQHF.

The rearrangement uses TRBV20-1 and TRBJ1-2; D perhaps matches TRBD1 (5 bases). The germline V and J ends were trimmed by 6 bases and 1 base, with 21 bases remaining between them. This CDR3 comprises 16 residues. Per the germline V gene, CDR1 is DFQATT and CDR2 is SNEGSKA (reference sequence). In DNA form, the CDR3 reads TGCAGTGCCCAGAAGCCCGGGACGGGAAATAACTATGGCTACACCTTC. Translating it yields CSAQKPGTGNNYGYTF.

This sequence joins TRBV5-1 and TRBJ1-1; no definite D call. With 4 bases removed from V and 0 bases from J, the gap between germline ends came to 13 bases. This CDR3 is 15 amino acids long. The germline V gene has CDR1 SGHRS and CDR2 YFSETQ. The CDR3 sequence is CASSALRALNTEAFF. DNA of the CDR3: TGCGCCAGCAGCGCCCTCCGGGCGTTGAACACTGAAGCTTTCTTT.

The chain employs TRBV6-6 and TRBJ1-5; tentative D call: TRBD1 (6 bases). The CDR3 has 17 amino acids. Germline CDR1 MNHNY, CDR2 SVGAGI (reference sequence). The V end lost 6 bases, the J end lost 1 base, and 19 bases lay between the germline ends. DNA for the CDR3: TGTGCCAGCAGCCAGACAGGCCCTCAGCTAAGCAATCAGCCCCAGCATTTT. This translates into CASSQTGPQLSNQPQHF.

The chain combines TRBV28 with TRBJ2-7; TRBD2 matches at 9 bases. After removal of 5 bases from V and 4 bases from J, the junction contained 12 bases not matched to a gene. The CDR3 totals 16 residues. Germline V gives CDR1 MDHEN, CDR2 SYDVKM. The CDR3 DNA is TGTGCCAGCAGTCCTACCGGGACTAGCAACTATTACGAGCAGTACGTC. This gives the protein CASSPTGTSNYYEQYV.

The gene calls are TRBV6-6 and TRBJ2-7, with D unresolved. Germline V gene lookup returns CDR1 MNHNY and CDR2 SVGAGI (reference sequence). This CDR3 has 17 amino acids. V was trimmed by 5 bases and J by 5 bases, leaving 25 bases between them. The CDR3 sequence: CASSNPFFAPASNEQYV. The CDR3 nucleotides read TGTGCCAGCAGTAACCCCTTTTTCGCCCCGGCGTCGAACGAGCAGTACGTC.

This clonotype was counted a few times. CDR3 coding DNA: TGTGCCAGCAGCGAGATGCCCCCCAGTTCTAACTATGGCTACACCTTC. Translated, it gives CASSEMPPSSNYGYTF. V usage is TRBV11-2 and J usage is TRBJ1-2; D remains ambiguous. This CDR3 has 16 amino acids. V lost 5 bases, J lost 0 bases, and 16 bases lay in between. CDR1 and CDR2 from the germline V gene are SGHAT and FQNNGV.

The chain uses TRBV7-8 and TRBJ1-3; TRBD1 might be the D (6 bases). This CDR3 has 14 residues. Germline assignment: CDR1 SGHVS and CDR2 FQNEAQ. The V gene lost 3 bases and the J gene lost 7 bases, with 13 bases spanning the gap. CDR3 sequence (DNA): TGTGCCAGCAGCTTCCTGGGGGCGAGGAACACCATATATTTT. As protein: CASSFLGARNTIYF.

The V gene is TRBV2, the J gene TRBJ1-1; D remains unclear. Trimming removed 5 bases at V and 6 bases at J, with 10 bases between. This CDR3 spans 12 amino acids. The V gene's germline CDR1 is SNHLY and CDR2 FYNNEI. The CDR3 nucleotides are TGTGCCAGCAGTTCGGAAAGCGCTGAAGCTTTCTTT. The encoded protein is CASSSESAEAFF.

A note on this clonotype: This clone may be a read error of a much larger clone one base away. The V and J genes are TRBV7-2 and TRBJ2-5; possible D gene TRBD2, 5 bases. The germline V gene encodes CDR1 SGHTA and CDR2 FQGNSA. The CDR3 is 13 amino acids. CDR3 nucleotide sequence: TGTGCCAGCAGCCGGACTTCCCAAGAGATCCAGTACTTC. It translates to CASSRTSQEIQYF.

This clonotype was counted a few times. The chain is built from TRBV6-1 and TRBJ2-2, with D perhaps TRBD1 (5 bases). CDR1 is MNHNS, CDR2 SASEGT, per germline. Trimming took off 8 bases at V and 7 bases at J, with 20 bases between the two ends. This CDR3 contains 15 residues. Here the CDR3 reads CASGSGYPGVGELFF. The CDR3 coding sequence is TGTGCCAGCGGATCAGGGTACCCCGGCGTCGGGGAGCTGTTTTTT.

The CDR3 is CASSFPERRMDGNTIYF. The CDR3 coding sequence is TGTGCCAGCAGTTTCCCGGAGCGGAGGATGGATGGAAACACCATATATTTT. The chain couples TRBV12-3 or TRBV12-4 to TRBJ1-3; D uncertain. With 3 bases removed from V and 3 bases from J, the gap between germline ends came to 18 bases. The CDR3 runs to 17 residues.

This clonotype appeared a few times. V gene TRBV6-1 combines with J gene TRBJ1-5; maybe TRBD1 (5 bases). The germline CDR1 and CDR2 sequences are MNHNS and SASEGT. The CDR3 totals 14 residues. V dropped 2 bases and J dropped 9 bases, with 14 bases sitting between them. CDR3 amino acids: CASSEFRVGGPQHF. DNA for the CDR3: TGTGCCAGCAGTGAATTCAGGGTTGGAGGGCCCCAGCATTTT.